One and the same sample provided the 29 T cell receptor beta chains below, sequenced in a study of T cells in Graves' hyperthyroidism and ophthalmopathy. TCR beta CDR3 regions were amplified from RNA. The HTBI set primed first-round TCR CDR3 RT-PCR. A single record per CDR3 protein comes from TCRdb applying MiXCR to the multiplex PCR reads. The top ten hold approximately 7.2% of the sample, which has around 660,000 distinct CDR3 sequences, roughly 46% seen once. The sequenced sample consisted of peripheral blood or thyroid tissue (not recorded which). These receptors were obtained from an adult man with Graves' disease, either hyperthyroidism or ophthalmopathy (not recorded which).

The CDR3 nucleotides are TGTGCCAGCAGCCCCGGACACGGAGCGGGCTATGGCTACACCTTC. This codes for CASSPGHGAGYGYTF. This chain uses TRBV5-5 with TRBJ1-2; tentative D call: TRBD1 (5 bases). V was pared by 4 bases and J by 4 bases, with 17 bases between. Germline CDR1 reads SGHKS; CDR2 reads YYEKEE (reference sequence). The CDR3 runs 15 residues.

Many counts were recorded for this clonotype. One end of the junction is discordant with germline, which a read error may explain. V gene TRBV12-3 or TRBV12-4 combines with J gene TRBJ1-2; TRBD1 agrees at 7 bases. This CDR3 has 14 amino acids. The DNA of the CDR3 is TGTGCCAGCAGCTTAGACAGGGTGGACTATGGCTACACCTTC. The encoded protein is CASSLDRVDYGYTF.

In its sample, this clonotype was seen a few times. The chain is built from TRBV7-2 and TRBJ2-5, with D possibly TRBD1 on 5 matching bases. Germline CDR1 is SGHTA and CDR2 is FQGNSA. This CDR3 is 15 amino acids long. V was trimmed by 1 base and J by 2 bases, leaving 11 bases between them. CDR3 in DNA: TGTGCCAGCAGCTTAGGGGGCATCCTACAAGAGACCCAGTACTTC. Its translation is CASSLGGILQETQYF.

This chain uses TRBV2 with TRBJ1-6, with TRBD1 identical over 7 bases. This CDR3 region has 17 residues. V gave up 5 bases and J gave up 4 bases; unmatched junction bases: 11. Germline loops: CDR1 SNHLY, CDR2 FYNNEI. The CDR3 DNA is TGTGCCAGCAGTTACTCGTGGTCGGGACAGTATAATTCACCCCTCCACTTT. This codes for CASSYSWSGQYNSPLHF. The complete variable domain, with remaining parts taken from reference TRBV2 and TRBJ1-6, reads EPEVTQTPSHQVTQMGQEVILRCVPISNHLYFYWYRQILGQKVEFLVSFYNNEISEKSEIFDDQFSVERPDGSNFTLKIRSTKLEDSAMYFCASSYSWSGQYNSPLHFGNGTRLTVT.

In this sample, this clonotype turned up many times. The V call is TRBV15, the J call TRBJ1-1; 7 nucleotides line up with TRBD1. The CDR3 contains 15 residues. Unmatched junction bases numbered 7, after V lost 5 bases and J lost 1 base. Germline V CDR1 and CDR2: LNHNV, YYDKDF (reference sequence). Written as DNA, the CDR3 is TGTGCCACCAGCTTCCGACAGGGAGGGAACACTGAAGCTTTCTTT. Encoded protein: CATSFRQGGNTEAFF.

V and J are TRBV15 and TRBJ1-2; 7 nucleotides agree with TRBD1. The germline gives CDR1 LNHNV, CDR2 YYDKDF (reference sequence). There are 15 residues in the CDR3. V dropped 0 bases and J dropped 7; count of bases not matched to a gene: 8. CDR3 sequence (DNA): TGTGCCACCAGCAGAGATTTAGGGGGCGCGCGTGGCTACACCTTC. Protein: CATSRDLGGARGYTF.

Of note for this clonotype: The junction shows a germline mismatch at one end, possibly a read error. The V call is TRBV7-7, the J call TRBJ1-3; 11 bases agree with TRBD1. This CDR3 has 16 amino acids. Germline lookup yields CDR1 SSHAT and CDR2 FNYEAQ (reference sequence). CDR3 nucleotides: TGTGCTAGCAGCCAAGGCCGGGACAGGGGGTCAAACACCATATATTTT. It is translated as CASSQGRDRGSNTIYF.

This chain uses TRBV4-2 with TRBJ2-5, with no clear D. Germline lookup yields CDR1 LGHNA and CDR2 YNFKEQ. The germline V and J ends were trimmed by 3 bases and 2 bases, with 7 bases remaining between them. The CDR3 is 13 amino acids. The CDR3 is CASSHVGQETQYF. CDR3 sequence (DNA): TGTGCCAGCAGCCACGTTGGGCAAGAGACCCAGTACTTC.

This clonotype was recorded only once. This chain uses TRBV7-9 with TRBJ2-7; 10 bases line up with TRBD1. Per the germline V gene, CDR1 is SEHNR and CDR2 is FQNEAQ (reference sequence). The CDR3 loop spans 16 amino acids. The ends lost 8 bases at V and 0 bases at J; junction bases unmatched: 10. CDR3 amino acids: CASGIPGQGISYEQYF. As DNA, the CDR3 is TGTGCCAGCGGAATACCGGGACAGGGGATCTCCTACGAGCAGTACTTC.

The chain recombines TRBV29-1 with TRBJ1-6, with D tentatively TRBD1 (5 bases). This CDR3 has 13 residues. Germline V gene lookup returns CDR1 SQVTM and CDR2 ANQGSEA. CDR3 nucleotide sequence: TGCAGTCCGTTACCGGGACGAAATTCACCCCTCCACTTT. This translates into CSPLPGRNSPLHF.

The chain is built from TRBV7-9 and TRBJ1-4; a weak D match, TRBD1 (6 bases). This CDR3 is built from 16 residues. With 5 bases removed from V and 0 bases from J, the gap between germline ends came to 13 bases. The germline V gene encodes CDR1 SEHNR and CDR2 FQNEAQ (reference sequence). CDR3 sequence: CASSPGQFSTNEKLFF. The CDR3 region has the DNA TGTGCCAGCAGCCCCGGACAGTTCTCAACTAATGAAAAACTGTTTTTT. The entire variable domain, with the rest obtained from reference TRBV7-9 and TRBJ1-4, is as follows: DTGVSQNPRHKITKRGQNVTFRCDPISEHNRLYWYRQTLGQGPEFLTYFQNEAQLEKSRLLSDRFSAERPKGSFSTLEIQRTEQGDSAMYLCASSPGQFSTNEKLFFGSGTQLSVL.

This clonotype was detected many times. The CDR3 here is CASSEWASGGGAGELFF. Written as DNA, the CDR3 is TGTGCCAGCAGTGAATGGGCTAGCGGTGGAGGGGCCGGGGAGCTGTTTTTT. This rearrangement joins TRBV25-1 to TRBJ2-2; 7 nucleotides match TRBD2. From germline, CDR1 is MGHDK and CDR2 SYGVNS. V trimming: 1 base; J trimming: 6 bases; junction bases outside the gene matches: 11. This CDR3 spans 17 amino acids.

This clonotype occurred many times. This chain uses TRBV20-1 with TRBJ2-7; TRBD1 matches at 11 bases. CDR1 is DFQATT, CDR2 SNEGSKA, per germline (reference sequence). The CDR3 sequence is 13 residues long. The V segment lost 5 bases and the J segment 7 bases; nucleotides outside the gene matches: 7. The chain's CDR3 is CSACTGTGGEQYF. The DNA for the CDR3 is TGCAGTGCTTGTACCGGGACAGGGGGTGAGCAGTACTTC.

Note on this clonotype: This may be a read error: a much more frequent sequence differs by one nucleotide. The chain combines TRBV29-1 with TRBJ1-1; TRBD1 matches 11 bases. The CDR3 runs 13 residues. Germline trimming cut 7 bases from V and 3 bases from J; bases unmatched to any gene: 4. The germline V gene encodes CDR1 SQVTM and CDR2 ANQGSEA. The CDR3 is CSAGTGGDTEAFF. The CDR3 DNA follows: TGCAGCGCGGGGACAGGGGGGGACACTGAAGCTTTCTTT.

The chain recombines TRBV11-2 with TRBJ1-2; 9 bases are a match to TRBD1. Trimming at V came to 3 bases and at J to 5 bases, leaving 4 bases not matched to a gene. The CDR3 loop spans 14 amino acids. CDR1 and CDR2 (germline): SGHAT, FQNNGV. The chain's CDR3 is CASSLSGTGYGYTF. The CDR3 DNA reads as TGTGCCAGCAGCTTGTCCGGGACAGGGTATGGCTACACCTTC. The complete variable domain, with remaining parts taken from reference TRBV11-2 and TRBJ1-2, reads EAGVAQSPRYKIIEKRQSVAFWCNPISGHATLYWYQQILGQGPKLLIQFQNNGVVDDSQLPKDRFSAERLKGVDSTLKIQPAKLEDSAVYLCASSLSGTGYGYTFGSGTRLTVV.

The chain couples TRBV5-1 to TRBJ1-2; 7 bases match TRBD1. J gave up 2 bases and V 0 bases, and 7 bases lay outside the gene matches. The germline gives CDR1 SGHRS, CDR2 YFSETQ. This CDR3 comprises 16 residues. The CDR3 loop is CASSLEWDSRNYGYTF. Written as DNA, the CDR3 is TGCGCCAGCAGCTTGGAGTGGGACAGTCGGAACTATGGCTACACCTTC. Using reference TRBV5-1 and TRBJ1-2 for the parts outside the CDR3, the full variable domain is KAGVTQTPRYLIKTRGQQVTLSCSPISGHRSVSWYQQTPGQGLQFLFEYFSETQRNKGNFPGRFSGRQFSNSRSEMNVSTLELGDSALYLCASSLEWDSRNYGYTFGSGTRLTVV.

This clonotype was recorded once. A much larger clone differs from this one at a single base, so this may be a read error. Because the CDR3 is missing its conserved closing phenylalanine or tryptophan, this is likely a read error. CDR3 loop: CASSGISYEQYL. In DNA, the CDR3 is TGTGCCAGCAGCGGTATTTCCTACGAGCAGTACCTC. This rearrangement joins TRBV7-9 to TRBJ2-7; D is unclear. CDR1 and CDR2 (germline): SEHNR, FQNEAQ (reference sequence). V was clipped by 5 bases and J by 1 base, with 6 bases between them. CDR3 size: 12 residues.

J is TRBJ2-5 and V is TRBV7-3; D is perhaps TRBD1 (6 bases). V was shortened by 0 bases and J by 6 bases, with 17 bases between the two germline ends. This CDR3 region has 16 residues. Germline V gives CDR1 SGHTA, CDR2 FQGTGA. The CDR3 loop reads CASSLTTGSSLKTQYF. DNA for the CDR3: TGTGCCAGCAGCTTAACCACAGGGTCTAGCTTGAAGACCCAGTACTTC.

This clonotype was counted a few times. The chain has TRBV7-9 and TRBJ2-2, with 8 bases aligning to TRBD2. This CDR3 has 15 residues. Unmatched junction bases numbered 6, after V lost 5 bases and J lost 4 bases. CDR1 is SEHNR and CDR2 is FQNEAQ in the germline V gene (reference sequence). CDR3 region: CASSTSGSGTGELFF. CDR3 in DNA: TGTGCCAGCAGCACAAGCGGGAGTGGCACCGGGGAGCTGTTTTTT.

With regard to this clonotype: This could be a read error, since a much larger clone is one nucleotide away. This likely comes from a read error, as the CDR3 has no conserved phenylalanine or tryptophan at its end. This chain joins TRBV7-2 and TRBJ1-6; D is unclear. Germline CDR1 and CDR2: SGHTA and FQGNSA. The CDR3 contains 15 residues. V lost 1 base to trimming and J lost 4 bases, with 8 bases between them. The CDR3 bases are TGTGCCAGCAGCTTAGGGTGGCGGTATAATTCACCCCTCCACCTT. Protein sequence: CASSLGWRYNSPLHL.

The chain uses TRBV27 and TRBJ1-6; D remains ambiguous. The germline V gene encodes CDR1 MNHEY and CDR2 SMNVEV (reference sequence). The length of the CDR3 is 14 residues. The V end lost 9 bases, the J end lost 6 bases, and 15 bases lay between the germline ends. CDR3 DNA sequence: TGTGCCAGTCGACCTCCCGTGGCTAATTCACCCCTCCACTTT. Translation gives CASRPPVANSPLHF.

This clonotype has only a few counts. The CDR3 reads CASSSGHRNTEAFF. In DNA form, the CDR3 reads TGTGCCAGCAGCTCGGGACATAGGAACACTGAAGCTTTCTTT. The chain is built from TRBV5-6 and TRBJ1-1; D is possibly TRBD1 (6 bases). Between the trimmed V and J ends, which lost 3 bases and 1 base, there was a span of 10 bases. Germline V lookup: CDR1 SGHDT, CDR2 YYEEEE. This CDR3 has 14 residues.

This clonotype was counted only a few times. V is TRBV20-1 and J is TRBJ2-5, with TRBD1 as a possible D gene (6 bases). The germline gives CDR1 DFQATT, CDR2 SNEGSKA (reference sequence). The CDR3 is 15 amino acids. Trimming cost V 0 bases and J 3 bases, with 14 bases left between them. The CDR3 bases are TGCAGTGCTAGAGACCCTATGGGGGCTGAAGAGACCCAGTACTTC. It encodes CSARDPMGAEETQYF.

This clonotype has ten or more counts. The chain recombines TRBV12-3 or TRBV12-4 with TRBJ1-1; D gene ambiguous. The CDR3 spans 14 residues. V was pared by 5 bases and J by 3 bases, with 13 bases between. The CDR3 protein is CASSATQPYTEAFF. The CDR3 DNA is TGTGCCAGCAGTGCTACACAGCCTTACACTGAAGCTTTCTTT.

This clonotype has just a few counts. The chain is built from TRBV6-6 and TRBJ2-7; D is uncertain. The length of the CDR3 is 14 residues. V dropped 2 bases and J dropped 1 base, with 9 bases sitting between them. The germline V gene has CDR1 MNHNY and CDR2 SVGAGI (reference sequence). DNA for the CDR3: TGTGCCAGCAGTTACGAGCGTTGGTCCTACGAGCAGTACTTC. Translated: CASSYERWSYEQYF.

The CDR3: CASSRRGTGFREQYF. The CDR3 DNA is TGTGCCAGCAGCCGGCGGGGGACAGGGTTCAGAGAGCAGTACTTC. The genes are TRBV7-8 and TRBJ2-7; 9 bases are a match to TRBD1. Germline loops: CDR1 SGHVS, CDR2 FQNEAQ. V was clipped by 5 bases and J by 7 bases; unmatched bases: 12. This CDR3 spans 15 amino acids.

This clonotype was detected ten times or more. This chain links TRBV29-1 with TRBJ1-2; unclear D gene. Trimming cost V 2 bases and J 5 bases, with 12 bases left between them. Germline CDR1 SQVTM, CDR2 ANQGSEA. The CDR3 covers 13 residues. CDR3 sequence reads: CSVEWPFSYGYTF. The DNA of the CDR3 is TGCAGCGTTGAATGGCCGTTTTCTTATGGCTACACCTTC.

The chain is built from TRBV5-1 and TRBJ1-2, with 12 bases that match TRBD1. The CDR3 consists of 16 residues. The germline V gene encodes CDR1 SGHRS and CDR2 YFSETQ. J lost 8 bases, V lost 4 bases, and 12 bases had no gene match. The CDR3 protein is CASSPGTGGAVGGYTF. Written as DNA, the CDR3 is TGCGCCAGCAGCCCCGGGACAGGGGGCGCGGTAGGAGGCTACACCTTC.

V usage is TRBV6-2 or TRBV6-3 and J usage is TRBJ1-1, with 7 positions matching TRBD1. Germline CDR1 and CDR2: MNHEY and SVGEGT. V shed 6 bases and J 3 bases; nucleotides not matched to a gene: 10. CDR3 size: 15 residues. CDR3 DNA: TGTGCCAGCAGGCGAACGACAGGGTTTGACACTGAAGCTTTCTTT. This translates into CASRRTTGFDTEAFF.